This T cell receptor beta chain was identified in a study of blood T cell repertoires in COVID-19. The CDR3 sequence is 18 residues long. V trimming: 3 bases; J trimming: 1 base; junction bases outside the gene matches: 13. Germline CDR1 reads KGHSH; CDR2 reads LQKENI. TCRdb's table, derived via immunoSEQ multiplex PCR, lists solely in-frame clones and lacks some. The sample lists fewer than 350,000 clones, 89% occurring once. Across about two dozen US areas, participants ranged in age from about 18 to 90 years. Recovered Cohort 3 donors showed two negative PCRs, clearance, or symptom resolution. The chain has TRBV18 and TRBJ1-1; 8 nucleotides line up with TRBD1. This sequence was found in a man aged 55 to 70 who had recovered from COVID-19. The sequenced sample consisted of PBMCs or T cells enriched from blood (not recorded which). The DNA for the CDR3 is TGTGCCAGCTCACCCCCTTTGACAGGGGAGGATTGGAACACTGAAGCTTTCTTT. Its translation: CASSPPLTGEDWNTEAFF.